A single sample is the source of the 30 T cell receptor beta chains below, sequenced in a study of T cell repertoires in cytomegalovirus infection. These receptors lack a known antigen. TCRdb re-called the reads with MiXCR, one entry per CDR3 protein. Counted here are approximately 910,000 distinct CDR3 sequences, about 33% occurring once; the ten biggest clones make up 10% to 15%. Sequenced here: cultured CD8+ T cells from PBMCs, sampled from culture after CMV antigen stimulation. All receptors derive from a human donor in good health (CMV status not recorded). Some clones in this sample may be carry-over from other donors' samples.

This clonotype has ten or more counts. V and J are TRBV6-5 and TRBJ1-1, with D unresolved. The CDR3 is 16 residues long. CDR1 and CDR2 from the germline V gene are MNHEY and SVGAGI. V was clipped by 0 bases and J by 0 bases, with 11 bases between them. CDR3 coding DNA: TGTGCCAGCAGTTACTCGATGGAGGCACTGAACACTGAAGCTTTCTTT. Its protein is CASSYSMEALNTEAFF.

In this sample, this clonotype turned up a few times. The CDR3 bases are TGTGCCAGTAGTATAGGACAGGGAAACTACGAGCAGTACTTC. It specifies CASSIGQGNYEQYF. This chain links TRBV19 with TRBJ2-7; 7 nucleotides align to TRBD1. This CDR3 has 14 amino acids. CDR1 is LNHDA and CDR2 is SQIVND in the germline V gene (reference sequence). The V gene end was trimmed by 1 base and the J gene end by 3 bases; junction bases not matched to a gene: 3.

This clonotype was seen ten or more times. This sequence joins TRBV6-1 and TRBJ2-7, with 7 positions matching TRBD1. The CDR3 loop spans 15 amino acids. J was trimmed by 2 bases and V by 7 bases; bases with no gene match: 11. Germline loops: CDR1 MNHNS, CDR2 SASEGT. Written as DNA, the CDR3 is TGTGCCAGCATCAAGGGGGCAGGGGCCCCCTACGAGCAGTACTTC. It yields the protein CASIKGAGAPYEQYF.

The chain uses TRBV27 and TRBJ1-6; 7 bases are shared with TRBD1. Trimming removed 7 bases from V and 3 bases from J; junction bases left unmatched: 12. Germline values: CDR1 MNHEY, CDR2 SMNVEV (reference sequence). The CDR3 spans 17 residues. CDR3 sequence: CASTLFSGTDYNSPLHF. The DNA for the CDR3 is TGTGCCAGCACCCTTTTTTCCGGGACAGACTATAATTCACCCCTCCACTTT.

This chain joins TRBV29-1 and TRBJ1-2; TRBD1 might be the D (5 bases). This CDR3 region has 13 residues. The germline V gene encodes CDR1 SQVTM and CDR2 ANQGSEA. The ends were cut back, 6 bases at V and 1 base at J, with 12 bases in the middle. The CDR3 protein is CSVPGTDNYGYTF. CDR3 in DNA: TGCAGCGTCCCTGGGACTGATAACTATGGCTACACCTTC.

Only a few counts were recorded for this clonotype. The chain joins TRBV6-2 or TRBV6-3 to TRBJ2-1, with 12 bases aligning to TRBD2. Germline trimming cut 0 bases from V and 5 bases from J; bases unmatched to any gene: 2. CDR1 is MNHEY, CDR2 SVGEGT, per germline. This CDR3 spans 16 amino acids. CDR3 protein: CASSYSASGGDNEQFF. For the CDR3, the DNA is TGTGCCAGCAGTTACTCGGCTAGCGGGGGGGACAATGAGCAGTTCTTC.

A few counts support this clonotype. The chain links TRBV19 to TRBJ2-1; D is possibly TRBD1 or TRBD2 (7 bases each). This CDR3 contains 19 residues. V was trimmed by 2 bases and J by 5 bases, leaving 25 bases between them. From germline, CDR1 is LNHDA and CDR2 SQIVND (reference sequence). The CDR3 nucleotides read TGTGCCAGTAGTATATTAATTAGGGGGAGGGGGCGCGGGAACAATGAGCAGTTCTTC. Amino acid sequence: CASSILIRGRGRGNNEQFF.

The rearrangement links TRBV4-3 to TRBJ2-2; 13 bases agree with TRBD2. Germline loops: CDR1 LGHNA, CDR2 YSLEER. This CDR3 contains 16 residues. The V segment lost 4 bases and the J segment 5 bases; nucleotides outside the gene matches: 4. CDR3 sequence (DNA): TGCGCCAGCAGCCCAGGGACTAGCGGGATGACCGGGGAGCTGTTTTTT. This sequence encodes CASSPGTSGMTGELFF.

The chain combines TRBV7-6 with TRBJ2-1; D ambiguous. The germline V and J ends were trimmed by 0 bases and 4 bases, with 19 bases remaining between them. The V gene's germline CDR1 is SGHVS and CDR2 FNYEAQ. This CDR3 comprises 18 residues. CDR3 sequence reads: CASSLAEDLHPRYNEQFF. The CDR3 region has the DNA TGTGCCAGCAGCTTAGCAGAGGACCTCCACCCCCGGTACAATGAGCAGTTCTTC.

This chain joins TRBV11-3 and TRBJ2-5; perhaps TRBD2 as D (6 bases). Germline CDR1 reads SGHNT; CDR2 reads YENEEA. The CDR3 has 14 amino acids. Trimming took off 8 bases at V and 3 bases at J, with 16 bases between the two ends. Here the CDR3 reads CASSHAEGEETQYF. The CDR3 nucleotides are TGTGCCAGCTCTCACGCGGAGGGAGAAGAGACCCAGTACTTC.

This clonotype was detected only a few times. The chain couples TRBV5-1 to TRBJ2-5, with unresolved D. Germline values: CDR1 SGHRS, CDR2 YFSETQ. The germline V and J ends were trimmed by 1 base and 2 bases, with 9 bases remaining between them. The CDR3 has 14 residues. The chain's CDR3 is CASSLMPAQETQYF. CDR3 coding DNA: TGCGCCAGCAGCTTGATGCCAGCACAAGAGACCCAGTACTTC.

V is TRBV28 and J is TRBJ1-5; D gene ambiguous. The CDR3 extends over 15 amino acids. V was clipped by 5 bases and J by 5 bases, with 16 bases between them. CDR1 is MDHEN and CDR2 is SYDVKM in the germline V gene. The DNA of the CDR3 is TGTGCCAGCAGTGTCCGGGAGGGCCTCGATCAGCCCCAGCATTTT. Encoded protein: CASSVREGLDQPQHF.

On this clonotype: At one end, the junction sequence differs from germline, possibly due to a read error. The chain is built from TRBV18 and TRBJ2-7; TRBD1 aligns across 9 bases. Germline lookup yields CDR1 KGHSH and CDR2 LQKENI. The CDR3 covers 15 residues. The CDR3 coding sequence is TGTGCCAGCTCATCACCGGGACAGGGTGACCACGAGCAGTACTTC. It is translated as CASSSPGQGDHEQYF.

This clonotype was recorded many times. The chain has TRBV7-8 and TRBJ1-5, with D unclear. Germline lookup yields CDR1 SGHVS and CDR2 FQNEAQ. This CDR3 contains 16 residues. Trimming took 1 base from V and 2 from J, leaving 12 bases between them. The CDR3 region has the DNA TGTGCCAGCAGCTTAGGATCCATTGGGGGCAATCAGCCCCAGCATTTT. This translates into CASSLGSIGGNQPQHF.

The chain combines TRBV28 with TRBJ2-5, with D unclear. CDR3 length: 14 amino acids. CDR1 and CDR2 from the germline V gene are MDHEN and SYDVKM. Trimming removed 0 bases from V and 2 bases from J, with 7 bases in between. CDR3 sequence (DNA): TGTGCCAGCAGTTTATGGGGCCGTCAAGAGACCCAGTACTTC. Residues: CASSLWGRQETQYF.

The rearrangement joins TRBV7-8 to TRBJ2-3; 9 nucleotides line up with TRBD1. CDR1 is SGHVS and CDR2 is FQNEAQ in the germline V gene. The CDR3 covers 17 residues. The trim removed 2 bases at V and 2 bases at J, leaving 8 bases unmatched. The CDR3 spells CASSLWDRELDTDTQYF. In DNA, the CDR3 is TGTGCCAGCAGCTTATGGGACAGGGAATTGGACACAGATACGCAGTATTTT.

This chain joins TRBV25-1 and TRBJ1-1, with D unclear. Germline V lookup: CDR1 MGHDK, CDR2 SYGVNS. The CDR3 has 11 residues. The V end was cut by 4 bases, the J end by 7 bases, with 7 bases between. The CDR3 is CASSARVEAFF. CDR3 nucleotide sequence: TGTGCCAGCAGTGCAAGGGTTGAAGCTTTCTTT.

The chain couples TRBV9 to TRBJ2-2; 8 bases fit TRBD1. The V gene end was trimmed by 3 bases and the J gene end by 5 bases; junction bases not matched to a gene: 9. This CDR3 is built from 16 residues. Germline assignment: CDR1 SGDLS and CDR2 YYNGEE. The DNA for the CDR3 is TGTGCCAGCAGCGCCCGGGACAGGTGGGAAACCGGGGAGCTGTTTTTT. Translating it yields CASSARDRWETGELFF.

This clonotype was seen at least ten times. The rearrangement links TRBV6-1 to TRBJ1-4; no clear D. V lost 6 bases to trimming and J lost 8 bases, with 16 bases between them. The CDR3 is made up of 14 amino acids. Germline loops: CDR1 MNHNS, CDR2 SASEGT. Written as DNA, the CDR3 is TGTGCCAGCAGCCCGGCGTCAGATCCGGAAAAACTGTTTTTT. Amino acid sequence: CASSPASDPEKLFF.

Concerning this clonotype: A much larger clone differs by one base, so this may be a read error. V gene TRBV7-9 combines with J gene TRBJ2-3, with D perhaps matching TRBD1 or TRBD2 (5 bases each). CDR3 length: 15 residues. CDR1 is SEHNR and CDR2 is FQNEAQ in the germline V gene (reference sequence). The CDR3 here is CASSPPGWGTDMQYF. The CDR3 region has the DNA TGTGCCAGCAGCCCCCCGGGGTGGGGCACAGATATGCAGTATTTT.

There are a few counts of this clonotype. The chain combines TRBV6-5 with TRBJ2-2, with 7 positions matching TRBD1. The CDR3 length is 16 residues. CDR1 MNHEY and CDR2 SVGAGI come from the germline V gene. V was pared by 0 bases and J by 4 bases, with 5 bases of the junction left unmatched. The DNA for the CDR3 is TGTGCCAGCAGTTACTCGACCGACAGGGTCACCGGGGAGCTGTTTTTT. It encodes CASSYSTDRVTGELFF.

The V call is TRBV20-1, the J call TRBJ2-1; 7 bases agree with TRBD2. From germline, CDR1 is DFQATT and CDR2 SNEGSKA (reference sequence). The CDR3 spans 13 residues. Trimming took 3 bases from V and 6 from J; bases not matched to a gene: 5. The CDR3 is CSARGGGLNEQFF. CDR3 sequence (DNA): TGCAGTGCTAGGGGGGGGGGACTCAATGAGCAGTTCTTC.

This chain uses TRBV10-1 with TRBJ2-2; D uncertain. This CDR3 has 14 residues. Germline CDR1 WNHNN, CDR2 SYGVQD (reference sequence). V was trimmed by 4 bases and J by 7 bases, leaving 13 bases between them. Here the CDR3 reads CASSGQGSGGELFF. The CDR3 bases are TGCGCCAGCAGTGGTCAAGGGTCCGGCGGGGAGCTGTTTTTT.

The chain uses TRBV11-2 and TRBJ1-2, with a possible D match to TRBD1 (5 bases). Germline CDR1 and CDR2: SGHAT and FQNNGV. Between the trimmed V and J ends, which lost 0 bases and 3 bases, there was a span of 8 bases. The CDR3 has 14 residues. The CDR3 nucleotides are TGTGCCAGCAGCTTAGATGCAGGGTACTATGGCTACACCTTC. This gives the protein CASSLDAGYYGYTF.

This clonotype was seen repeatedly, ten times or more. The J gene is TRBJ2-5, the V gene TRBV7-2; the match to TRBD2 covers 9 bases. The trim removed 4 bases at V and 5 bases at J, leaving 5 bases unmatched. The CDR3 spans 14 residues. CDR1 SGHTA and CDR2 FQGNSA come from the germline V gene. The CDR3 here is CASSSGLARETQYF. The DNA of the CDR3 is TGTGCCAGCAGCTCGGGACTAGCAAGGGAGACCCAGTACTTC.

This chain links TRBV6-5 with TRBJ2-3; no clear D gene. CDR3 length equals 15 residues. Germline V CDR1 and CDR2: MNHEY, SVGAGI. V was clipped by 2 bases and J by 2 bases, with 11 bases between them. The CDR3 is CASSYVGSNTDTQYF. The CDR3 coding sequence is TGTGCCAGCAGTTACGTTGGCAGTAACACAGATACGCAGTATTTT.

This clonotype turned up a few times. This chain uses TRBV4-1 with TRBJ1-1; no clear D gene. Germline values: CDR1 MGHRA, CDR2 YSYEKL. This CDR3 has 15 amino acids. V was cut by 3 bases and J by 0 bases, with 11 bases left in between. CDR3 sequence reads: CASSHADSVNTEAFF. Here the CDR3 DNA reads TGCGCCAGCAGCCATGCTGACTCCGTGAACACTGAAGCTTTCTTT.

This clonotype appeared a few times. The chain is built from TRBV2 and TRBJ1-1; D perhaps matches TRBD1 (6 bases). Trimming pared 6 bases from V and 13 bases from J, leaving 15 bases between. The CDR3 runs 11 residues. Germline CDR1 and CDR2: SNHLY and FYNNEI. CDR3 sequence reads: CASRSRDKGFF. The CDR3 coding sequence is TGTGCCAGCAGATCGCGGGACAAAGGTTTCTTT. Full variable domain (missing parts from reference TRBV2 and TRBJ1-1): EPEVTQTPSHQVTQMGQEVILRCVPISNHLYFYWYRQILGQKVEFLVSFYNNEISEKSEIFDDQFSVERPDGSNFTLKIRSTKLEDSAMYFCASRSRDKGFFGQGTRLTVV.

The V call is TRBV7-6, the J call TRBJ2-7; either TRBD1 or TRBD2 may fit D (5 bases each). The CDR3 sequence is 14 residues long. V dropped 1 base and J dropped 6 bases, with 13 bases sitting between them. Looked up from germline, CDR1 is SGHVS and CDR2 is FNYEAQ. The CDR3 sequence: CASSLDGTRGEQYF. For the CDR3, the DNA is TGTGCCAGCAGCTTAGACGGGACCCGGGGCGAGCAGTACTTC.

Comments on this clonotype: The germline gene is not matched at one end of the junction; a read error may be the cause. This sequence joins TRBV12-3 or TRBV12-4 and TRBJ2-2; D is possibly TRBD2 (6 bases). The CDR3 runs 16 residues. CDR3 sequence reads: CASSLAGGSVTGGLFF. The CDR3 DNA is TGTGCCAGCAGTTTAGCCGGGGGTTCGGTCACCGGGGGGCTGTTTTTT.